Listed here are 17 T cell receptor beta chains from one sample, sequenced in a study of blood T cell repertoires in COVID-19. Generated by immunoSEQ multiplex PCR, the TCRdb table keeps only in-frame clones and is missing some. The table includes about 79,000 clones, about 90% detected once. Source material: peripheral blood. These receptors originate from a middle-aged man with active COVID-19.

This clone was counted a single time. The gene calls are TRBV5-1 and TRBJ2-7; D gene uncertain. Germline assignment: CDR1 SGHRS and CDR2 YFSETQ. V was clipped by 4 bases and J by 1 base, with 3 bases between them. The CDR3 runs 11 residues. The CDR3 loop reads CASSRSYEQYF. The CDR3 bases are TGCGCCAGCAGCCGTTCCTACGAGCAGTACTTC.

The V and J genes are TRBV5-1 and TRBJ2-1, with D hard to call. The CDR3 consists of 15 residues. V dropped 4 bases and J dropped 1 base, with 12 bases sitting between them. CDR1 and CDR2 from the germline V gene are SGHRS and YFSETQ. The CDR3 DNA reads as TGCGCCAGCAGCAATCCCGAGGCATCCTACAATGAGCAGTTCTTC. This sequence encodes CASSNPEASYNEQFF. Full variable domain (missing parts from reference TRBV5-1 and TRBJ2-1): KAGVTQTPRYLIKTRGQQVTLSCSPISGHRSVSWYQQTPGQGLQFLFEYFSETQRNKGNFPGRFSGRQFSNSRSEMNVSTLELGDSALYLCASSNPEASYNEQFFGPGTRLTVL.

This chain joins TRBV5-4 and TRBJ2-3; unclear D gene. CDR3 size: 12 residues. In germline, CDR1 is SGHNT, CDR2 YYREEE (reference sequence). The V end lost 4 bases, the J end lost 0 bases, and 3 bases lay between the germline ends. The CDR3 nucleotides are TGTGCCAGCAGCCTTAGCACAGATACGCAGTATTTT. This sequence encodes CASSLSTDTQYF.

The chain has TRBV4-1 and TRBJ1-1; D not resolved. Trimming took off 1 base at V and 0 bases at J, with 6 bases between the two ends. The germline V gene encodes CDR1 MGHRA and CDR2 YSYEKL. The CDR3 runs 14 residues. Here the CDR3 reads CASSQVFMNTEAFF. The CDR3 nucleotides read TGCGCCAGCAGCCAAGTTTTCATGAACACTGAAGCTTTCTTT.

The V call is TRBV5-1, the J call TRBJ2-7; 7 nucleotides agree with TRBD2. The J segment lost 0 bases and the V segment lost 5 bases, leaving 5 bases of the junction unmatched. Germline assignment: CDR1 SGHRS and CDR2 YFSETQ. The CDR3 contains 14 residues. The CDR3 loop reads CASRPGGSSYEQYF. The CDR3 nucleotides read TGCGCCAGCAGGCCCGGGGGGAGCTCCTACGAGCAGTACTTC.

The chain uses TRBV5-5 and TRBJ2-3, with D maybe TRBD1 (6 bases). Germline CDR1 is SGHKS and CDR2 is YYEKEE (reference sequence). Trimming pared 6 bases from V and 1 base from J, leaving 15 bases between. The CDR3 length is 15 residues. The CDR3 spells CASNKGGFGTDTQYF. DNA for the CDR3: TGTGCCAGCAACAAAGGGGGATTTGGCACAGATACGCAGTATTTT.

V and J are TRBV15 and TRBJ2-2; D uncertain. The CDR3 runs 14 residues. Germline CDR1 and CDR2: LNHNV and YYDKDF (reference sequence). V lost 0 bases and J 6 bases, leaving 8 bases between the germline ends. This CDR3 is CATSRDAVAGELFF. As DNA, the CDR3 is TGTGCCACCAGCAGAGACGCGGTAGCCGGGGAGCTGTTTTTT.

The CDR3 spells CASLGGSSGNTIYF. The DNA for the CDR3 is TGTGCCAGCCTGGGTGGGAGCTCTGGAAACACCATATATTTT. The genes are TRBV19 and TRBJ1-3; unclear D gene. The CDR3 has 14 amino acids. The V gene lost 9 bases and the J gene lost 0 bases, with 12 bases spanning the gap. Germline CDR1 LNHDA, CDR2 SQIVND (reference sequence).

The V and J genes are TRBV2 and TRBJ2-3, with 12 positions matching TRBD2. V lost 7 bases to trimming and J lost 4 bases; unmatched junction nucleotides: 9. The V gene's germline CDR1 is SNHLY and CDR2 FYNNEI. The CDR3 is 16 residues long. DNA for the CDR3: TGTGCCAGCAACCCTCGACTAGCGGGAGAATCAGATACGCAGTATTTT. Translating gives CASNPRLAGESDTQYF.

V gene TRBV5-4 combines with J gene TRBJ1-3, with D unresolved. The CDR3 consists of 14 residues. Trimming removed 0 bases from V and 1 base from J, with 5 bases in between. CDR1 is SGHNT and CDR2 is YYREEE in the germline V gene (reference sequence). DNA for the CDR3: TGTGCCAGCAGCTTGGGTTCGTCTGGAAACACCATATATTTT. Translation: CASSLGSSGNTIYF.

This chain joins TRBV28 and TRBJ1-4; D might be TRBD1 (6 bases). This CDR3 has 19 residues. Germline assignment: CDR1 MDHEN and CDR2 SYDVKM. V lost 2 bases to trimming and J lost 0 bases, with 19 bases between them. CDR3 sequence: CASSLANDRYSATNEKLFF. CDR3 coding DNA: TGTGCCAGCAGTTTAGCGAACGACAGGTACTCTGCAACTAATGAAAAACTGTTTTTT.

The rearrangement uses TRBV9 and TRBJ2-1, with D perhaps TRBD1 (5 bases). The length of the CDR3 is 15 residues. Germline loops: CDR1 SGDLS, CDR2 YYNGEE. The V end was cut by 4 bases, the J end by 5 bases, with 16 bases between. The CDR3: CASSPRQTVNNEQFF. The DNA of the CDR3 is TGTGCCAGCAGCCCCCGACAGACCGTCAACAATGAGCAGTTCTTC.

The chain employs TRBV25-1 and TRBJ2-5; 11 nucleotides agree with TRBD2. V shed 5 bases, J shed 2 bases, and the junction held 4 bases outside the gene matches. There are 15 residues in the CDR3. Germline V gene lookup returns CDR1 MGHDK and CDR2 SYGVNS. The CDR3 loop is CASSLLAGGQETQYF. CDR3 coding DNA: TGTGCCAGCAGTCTATTAGCGGGGGGGCAAGAGACCCAGTACTTC.

The chain joins TRBV2 to TRBJ1-5, with 9 bases that match TRBD1. From germline, CDR1 is SNHLY and CDR2 FYNNEI. The CDR3 spans 20 residues. V shed 4 bases and J 5 bases; nucleotides not matched to a gene: 21. The CDR3 sequence is CASSAPGQGRAFASYQPQHF. The CDR3 DNA follows: TGTGCCAGCAGTGCCCCGGGACAGGGACGTGCATTCGCTAGTTATCAGCCCCAGCATTTT.

The CDR3 nucleotides are TGTGCCATCAGGGGACAGGGTGGGCAAGAGACCCAGTACTTC. Its protein is CAIRGQGGQETQYF. The rearrangement joins TRBV10-3 to TRBJ2-5, with TRBD1 matching 9 bases. The ends lost 6 bases at V and 2 bases at J; junction bases unmatched: 4. Germline CDR1 ENHRY, CDR2 SYGVKD. CDR3 length equals 14 residues.

The rearrangement joins TRBV2 to TRBJ2-1; TRBD2 might be the D (6 bases). Germline V gives CDR1 SNHLY, CDR2 FYNNEI. Trimming left V 0 bases short and J 9 bases short, with 15 bases between. The CDR3 is made up of 15 amino acids. The CDR3, as DNA: TGTGCCAGCAGTGAAGCGCTCGGGAGAGGCAGTGAGCAGTTCTTC. Protein sequence: CASSEALGRGSEQFF.

The V call is TRBV11-2, the J call TRBJ1-4; 7 bases match TRBD1. V shed 6 bases and J 8 bases; nucleotides not matched to a gene: 21. The length of the CDR3 is 18 residues. CDR1 and CDR2 (germline): SGHAT, FQNNGV. In nucleotides, the CDR3 is TGTGCCAGCAGTTCAATCCTGGGACAGAAAAGGGTGGGGGAAAAACTGTTTTTT. This gives the protein CASSSILGQKRVGEKLFF.